Below, 7 T cell receptor beta chains from the same sample are listed, as sequenced in a study of blood T cell repertoires in COVID-19. Using immunoSEQ multiplex PCR, the repertoire was profiled, and TCRdb retains in-frame clones only, with some absent. This sample carries about 160,000 clones, 79% of them seen once, and the ten largest clones take 8% to 8.5%. The sequenced material came from peripheral blood. The receptors stem from a woman between 55 and 75 years old with COVID-19, enrolled during active disease.

This chain joins TRBV6-2 or TRBV6-3 and TRBJ2-7; 11 bases are a match to TRBD1. CDR1 MNHEY and CDR2 SVGEGT come from the germline V gene. V gave up 2 bases and J gave up 2 bases; unmatched junction bases: 2. The CDR3 is made up of 15 amino acids. This CDR3 is CASSYLGQGAYEQYF. The CDR3 coding sequence is TGTGCCAGCAGTTACCTGGGACAGGGGGCCTACGAGCAGTACTTC.

The chain recombines TRBV28 with TRBJ2-2; 8 positions agree with TRBD2. CDR1 is MDHEN and CDR2 is SYDVKM in the germline V gene. The ends lost 5 bases at V and 2 bases at J; junction bases unmatched: 13. CDR3 length: 18 amino acids. The CDR3 DNA sequence: TGTGCCAGCAGTCCCACCCCCGGGAGGGGAGGAAACACCGGGGAGCTGTTTTTT. It codes for CASSPTPGRGGNTGELFF.

A note on this clone: Mismatch with germline at one junction end may stem from a read error. The chain carries TRBV30 and TRBJ1-2; 7 positions match TRBD1. Germline V gene data show CDR1 as GTSNPN and CDR2 as SVGIG (reference sequence). The CDR3 has 9 residues. The CDR3 reads CAWSKGQLF. As DNA, the CDR3 is TGTGCCTGGAGTAAGGGACAGCTCTTC.

V gene TRBV27 combines with J gene TRBJ2-4; tentatively, D is TRBD2 (6 bases). This CDR3 is built from 14 residues. Germline V gene lookup returns CDR1 MNHEY and CDR2 SMNVEV (reference sequence). Trimming took 5 bases from V and 6 from J, leaving 14 bases between them. CDR3 protein: CASSISGWGNIQYF. CDR3 DNA sequence: TGTGCCAGCAGTATCAGCGGGTGGGGAAACATTCAGTACTTC.

The chain combines TRBV6-4 with TRBJ2-3, with 15 positions matching TRBD2. V shed 4 bases and J 2 bases; nucleotides not matched to a gene: 1. This CDR3 has 16 residues. CDR1 MRHNA and CDR2 SNTAGT come from the germline V gene. Written as DNA, the CDR3 is TGTGCCAGCAGTGGGACTAGCGGGGGGGCCACAGATACGCAGTATTTT. Its protein is CASSGTSGGATDTQYF.

The V call is TRBV10-1, the J call TRBJ2-1; unclear D gene. The V end was cut by 2 bases, the J end by 0 bases, with 8 bases between. Germline V gene lookup returns CDR1 WNHNN and CDR2 SYGVQD (reference sequence). The CDR3 extends over 15 amino acids. The CDR3 region is CASSEDRSSYNEQFF. The DNA of the CDR3 is TGCGCCAGCAGTGAGGACCGGAGCTCCTACAATGAGCAGTTCTTC.

This clone has just a few counts. The chain employs TRBV6-6 and TRBJ1-2; TRBD1 might be the D (5 bases). Looked up from germline, CDR1 is MNHNY and CDR2 is SVGAGI (reference sequence). The CDR3 has 11 residues. Trimming took 10 bases from V and 6 from J, leaving 12 bases between them. The CDR3 here is CATTGGDGYTF. CDR3 DNA sequence: TGTGCCACCACGGGGGGGGATGGCTACACCTTC.